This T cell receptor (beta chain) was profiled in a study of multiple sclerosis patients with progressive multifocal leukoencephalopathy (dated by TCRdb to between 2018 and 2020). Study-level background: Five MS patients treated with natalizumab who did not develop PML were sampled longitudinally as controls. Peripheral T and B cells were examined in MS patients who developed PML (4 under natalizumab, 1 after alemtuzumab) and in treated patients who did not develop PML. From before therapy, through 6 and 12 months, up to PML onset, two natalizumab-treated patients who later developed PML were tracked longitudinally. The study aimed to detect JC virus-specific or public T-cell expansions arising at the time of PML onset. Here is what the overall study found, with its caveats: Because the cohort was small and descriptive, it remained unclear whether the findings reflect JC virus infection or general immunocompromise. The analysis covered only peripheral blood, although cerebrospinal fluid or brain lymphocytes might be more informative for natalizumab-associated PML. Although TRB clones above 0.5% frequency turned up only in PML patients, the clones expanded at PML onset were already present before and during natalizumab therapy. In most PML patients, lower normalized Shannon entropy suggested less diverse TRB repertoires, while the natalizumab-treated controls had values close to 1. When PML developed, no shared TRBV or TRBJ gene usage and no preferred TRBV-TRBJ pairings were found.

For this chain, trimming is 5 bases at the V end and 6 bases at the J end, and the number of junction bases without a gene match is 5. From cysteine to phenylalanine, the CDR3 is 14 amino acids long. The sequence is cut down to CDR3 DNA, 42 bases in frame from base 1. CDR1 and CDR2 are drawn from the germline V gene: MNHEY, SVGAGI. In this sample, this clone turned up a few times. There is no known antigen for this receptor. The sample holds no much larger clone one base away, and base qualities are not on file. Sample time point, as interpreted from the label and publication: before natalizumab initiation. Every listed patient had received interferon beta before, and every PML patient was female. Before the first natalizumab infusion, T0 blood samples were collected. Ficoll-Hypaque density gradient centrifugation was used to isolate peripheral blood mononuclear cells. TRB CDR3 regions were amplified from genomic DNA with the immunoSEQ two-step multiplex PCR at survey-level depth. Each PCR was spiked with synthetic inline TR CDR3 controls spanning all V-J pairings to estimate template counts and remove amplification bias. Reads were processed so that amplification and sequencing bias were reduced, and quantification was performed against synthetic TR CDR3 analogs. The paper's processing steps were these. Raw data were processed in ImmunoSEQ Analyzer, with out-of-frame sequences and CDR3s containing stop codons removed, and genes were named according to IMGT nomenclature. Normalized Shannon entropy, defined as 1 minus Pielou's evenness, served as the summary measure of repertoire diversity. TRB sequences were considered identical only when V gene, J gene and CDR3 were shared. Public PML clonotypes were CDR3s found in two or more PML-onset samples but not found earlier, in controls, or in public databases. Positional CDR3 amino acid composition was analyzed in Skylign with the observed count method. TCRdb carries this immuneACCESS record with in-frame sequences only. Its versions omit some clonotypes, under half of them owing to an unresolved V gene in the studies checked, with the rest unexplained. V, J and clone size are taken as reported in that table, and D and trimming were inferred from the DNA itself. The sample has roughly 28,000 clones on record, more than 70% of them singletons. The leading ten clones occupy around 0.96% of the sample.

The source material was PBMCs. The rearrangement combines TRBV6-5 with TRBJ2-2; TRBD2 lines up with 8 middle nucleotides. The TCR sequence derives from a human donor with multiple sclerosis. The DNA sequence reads TGTGCCAGCAGTCGGGGGGGCATCGCCGGGGAGCTGTTTTTT. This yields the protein CASSRGGIAGELFF.